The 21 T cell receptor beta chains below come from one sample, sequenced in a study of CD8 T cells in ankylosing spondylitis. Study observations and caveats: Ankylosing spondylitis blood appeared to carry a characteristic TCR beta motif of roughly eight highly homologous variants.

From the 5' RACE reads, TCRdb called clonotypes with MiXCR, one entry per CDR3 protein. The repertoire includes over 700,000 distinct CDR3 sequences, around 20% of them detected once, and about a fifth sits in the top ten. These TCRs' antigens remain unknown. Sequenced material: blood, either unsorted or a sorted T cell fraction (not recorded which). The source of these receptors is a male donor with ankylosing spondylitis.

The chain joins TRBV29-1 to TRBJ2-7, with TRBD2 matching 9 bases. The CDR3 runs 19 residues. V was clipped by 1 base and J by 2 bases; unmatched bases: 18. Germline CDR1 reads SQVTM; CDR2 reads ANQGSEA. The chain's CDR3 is CSVEVGVASGDRWAYEQYF. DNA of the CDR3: TGCAGCGTTGAAGTTGGGGTCGCTAGCGGGGACCGCTGGGCCTACGAGCAGTACTTC.

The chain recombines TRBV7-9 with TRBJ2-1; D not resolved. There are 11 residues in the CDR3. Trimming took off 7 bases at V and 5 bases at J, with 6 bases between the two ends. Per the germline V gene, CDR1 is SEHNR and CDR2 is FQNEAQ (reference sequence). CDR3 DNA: TGTGCCAGCAACCTAGACAATGAGCAGTTCTTC. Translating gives CASNLDNEQFF.

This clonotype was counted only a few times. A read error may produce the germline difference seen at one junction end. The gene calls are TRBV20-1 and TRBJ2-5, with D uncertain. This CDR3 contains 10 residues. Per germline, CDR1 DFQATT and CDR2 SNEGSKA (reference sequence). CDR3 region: CSARYENQYF. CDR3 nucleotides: TGCAGTGCCCGCTATGAGAACCAGTACTTC.

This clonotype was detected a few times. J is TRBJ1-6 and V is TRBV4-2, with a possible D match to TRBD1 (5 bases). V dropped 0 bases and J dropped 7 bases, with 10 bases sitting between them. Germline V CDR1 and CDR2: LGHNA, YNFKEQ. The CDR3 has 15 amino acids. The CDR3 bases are TGTGCCAGCAGCCAAGATAGAGCAGGGAATTCACCCCTCCACTTT. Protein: CASSQDRAGNSPLHF.

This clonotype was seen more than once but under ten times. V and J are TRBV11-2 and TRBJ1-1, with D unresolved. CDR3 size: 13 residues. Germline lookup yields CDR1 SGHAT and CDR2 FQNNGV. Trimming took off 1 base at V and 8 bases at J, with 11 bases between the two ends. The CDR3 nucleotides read TGTGCCAGCAGCTTAGTGTATAGACAAGAAGCTTTCTTT. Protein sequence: CASSLVYRQEAFF.

CDR3 bases: TGTGCCAGCAGCTTGGGGGGGACAAAGAACACCGGGGAGCTGTTTTTT. It encodes CASSLGGTKNTGELFF. The chain links TRBV5-5 to TRBJ2-2, with D perhaps TRBD1 (6 bases). The germline V and J ends were trimmed by 0 bases and 1 base, with 10 bases remaining between them. CDR1 is SGHKS, CDR2 YYEKEE, per germline (reference sequence). This CDR3 is built from 16 residues.

The CDR3 here is CSVWGGTSSYNEQFF. The CDR3 nucleotides are TGCAGTGTTTGGGGCGGGACCAGCTCCTACAATGAGCAGTTCTTC. V is TRBV20-1 and J is TRBJ2-1; D might be TRBD2 (6 bases). Germline CDR1 is DFQATT and CDR2 is SNEGSKA (reference sequence). Trimming stripped 7 bases from V and 0 bases from J, with 16 bases between. This CDR3 region has 15 residues.

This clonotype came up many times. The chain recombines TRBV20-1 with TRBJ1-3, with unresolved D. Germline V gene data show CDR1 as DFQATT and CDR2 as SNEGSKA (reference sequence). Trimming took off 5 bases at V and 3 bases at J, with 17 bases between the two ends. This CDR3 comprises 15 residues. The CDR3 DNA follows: TGCAGTGCTGAAGATATGGGGTGGAGTGGAAACACCATATATTTT. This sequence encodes CSAEDMGWSGNTIYF.

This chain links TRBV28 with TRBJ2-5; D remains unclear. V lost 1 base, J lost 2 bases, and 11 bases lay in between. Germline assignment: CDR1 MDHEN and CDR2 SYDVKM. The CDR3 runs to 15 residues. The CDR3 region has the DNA TGTGCCAGCAGTTTATCCGATAAAAGACAAGAGACCCAGTACTTC. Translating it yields CASSLSDKRQETQYF. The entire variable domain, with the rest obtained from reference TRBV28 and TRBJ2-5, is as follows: DVKVTQSSRYLVKRTGEKVFLECVQDMDHENMFWYRQDPGLGLRLIYFSYDVKMKEKGDIPEGYSVSREKKERFSLILESASTNQTSMYLCASSLSDKRQETQYFGPGTRLLVL.

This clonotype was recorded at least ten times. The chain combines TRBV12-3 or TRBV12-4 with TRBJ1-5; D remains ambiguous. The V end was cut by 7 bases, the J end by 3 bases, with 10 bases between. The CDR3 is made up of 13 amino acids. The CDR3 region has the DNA TGTGCCAGCATGGGCCAGACCAATCAGCCCCAGCATTTT. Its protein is CASMGQTNQPQHF.

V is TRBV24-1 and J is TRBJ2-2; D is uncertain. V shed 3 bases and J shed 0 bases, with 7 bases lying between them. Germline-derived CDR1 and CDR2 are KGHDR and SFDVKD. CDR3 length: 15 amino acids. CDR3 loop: CATSDAASNTGELFF. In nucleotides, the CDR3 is TGTGCCACCAGTGATGCAGCGTCGAACACCGGGGAGCTGTTTTTT.

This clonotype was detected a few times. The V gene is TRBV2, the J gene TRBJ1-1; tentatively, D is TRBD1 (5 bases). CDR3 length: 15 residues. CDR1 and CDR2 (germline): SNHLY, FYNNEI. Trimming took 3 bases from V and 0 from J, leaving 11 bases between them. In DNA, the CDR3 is TGTGCCAGCAGTGACTGGGGGAACATGAACACTGAAGCTTTCTTT. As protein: CASSDWGNMNTEAFF.

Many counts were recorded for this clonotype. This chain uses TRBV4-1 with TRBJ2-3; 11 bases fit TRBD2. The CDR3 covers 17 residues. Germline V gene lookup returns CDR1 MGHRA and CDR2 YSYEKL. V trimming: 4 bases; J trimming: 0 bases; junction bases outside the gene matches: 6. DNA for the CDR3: TGCGCCAGCAGCCTGCGACTAGCGGGGACTAGCACAGATACGCAGTATTTT. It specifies CASSLRLAGTSTDTQYF.

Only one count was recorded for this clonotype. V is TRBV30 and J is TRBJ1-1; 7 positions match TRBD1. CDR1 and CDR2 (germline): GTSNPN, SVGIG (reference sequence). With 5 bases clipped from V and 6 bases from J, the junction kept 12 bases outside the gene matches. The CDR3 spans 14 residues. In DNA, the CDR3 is TGTGCCTGGGAACCGGGACAGCGTAGGGCTGAAGCTTTCTTT. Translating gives CAWEPGQRRAEAFF. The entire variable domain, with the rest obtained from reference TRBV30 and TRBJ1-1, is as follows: SQTIHQWPATLVQPVGSPLSLECTVEGTSNPNLYWYRQAAGRGLQLLFYSVGIGQISSEVPQNLSASRPQDRQFILSSKKLLLSDSGFYLCAWEPGQRRAEAFFGQGTRLTVV.

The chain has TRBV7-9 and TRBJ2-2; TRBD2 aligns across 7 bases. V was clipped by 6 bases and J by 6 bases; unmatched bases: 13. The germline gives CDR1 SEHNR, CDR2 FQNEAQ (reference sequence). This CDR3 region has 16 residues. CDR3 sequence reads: CASRPAGDPPPGELFF. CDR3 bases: TGTGCCAGCAGACCTGCGGGGGACCCGCCGCCCGGGGAGCTGTTTTTT.

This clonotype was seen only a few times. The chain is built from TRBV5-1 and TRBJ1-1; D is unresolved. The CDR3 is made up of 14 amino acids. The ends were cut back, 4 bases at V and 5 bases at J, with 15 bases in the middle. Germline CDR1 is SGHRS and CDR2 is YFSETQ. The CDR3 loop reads CASSPLTGWTEAFF. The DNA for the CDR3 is TGCGCCAGCAGCCCATTGACCGGGTGGACTGAAGCTTTCTTT.

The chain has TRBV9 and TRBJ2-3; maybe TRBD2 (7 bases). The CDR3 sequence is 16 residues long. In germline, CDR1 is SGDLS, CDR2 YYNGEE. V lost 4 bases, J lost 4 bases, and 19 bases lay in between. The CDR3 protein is CASSSEGAGAADTQYF. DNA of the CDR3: TGTGCCAGCAGCTCAGAAGGGGCGGGGGCCGCAGATACGCAGTATTTT.

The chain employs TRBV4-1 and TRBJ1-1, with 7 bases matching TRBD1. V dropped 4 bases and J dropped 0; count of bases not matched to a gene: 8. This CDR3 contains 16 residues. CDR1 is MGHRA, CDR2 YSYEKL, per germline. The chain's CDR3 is CASSPRGDSLNTEAFF. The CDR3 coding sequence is TGCGCCAGCAGCCCCCGAGGGGACAGCCTGAACACTGAAGCTTTCTTT.

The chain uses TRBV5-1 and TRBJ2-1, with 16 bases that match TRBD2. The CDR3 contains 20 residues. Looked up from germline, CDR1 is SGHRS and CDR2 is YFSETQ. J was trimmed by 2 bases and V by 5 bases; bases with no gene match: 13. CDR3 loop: CASRRVPGLAGGITYNEQFF. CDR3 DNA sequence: TGCGCCAGCAGACGAGTACCGGGACTAGCGGGAGGGATCACCTACAATGAGCAGTTCTTC. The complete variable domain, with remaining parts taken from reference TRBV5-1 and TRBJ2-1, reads KAGVTQTPRYLIKTRGQQVTLSCSPISGHRSVSWYQQTPGQGLQFLFEYFSETQRNKGNFPGRFSGRQFSNSRSEMNVSTLELGDSALYLCASRRVPGLAGGITYNEQFFGPGTRLTVL.

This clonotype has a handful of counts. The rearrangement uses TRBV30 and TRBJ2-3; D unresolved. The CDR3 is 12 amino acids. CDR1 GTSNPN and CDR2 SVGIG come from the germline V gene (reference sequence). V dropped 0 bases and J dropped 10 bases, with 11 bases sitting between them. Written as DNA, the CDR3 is TGTGCCTGGAGTGTACGAAAGGCGGCGCAGTATTTT. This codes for CAWSVRKAAQYF.

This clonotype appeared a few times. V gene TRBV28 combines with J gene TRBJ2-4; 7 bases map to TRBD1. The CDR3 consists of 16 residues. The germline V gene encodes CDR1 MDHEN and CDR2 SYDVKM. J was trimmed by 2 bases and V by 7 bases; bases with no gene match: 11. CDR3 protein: CASTPSSGGSKNIQYF. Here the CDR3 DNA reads TGTGCCAGCACCCCCTCCTCAGGGGGTTCCAAAAACATTCAGTACTTC.